One T cell receptor (beta chain) is described in this entry. This sample was taken from a study of control samples from healthy donors and cancer patients. V shed 0 bases and J shed 3 bases, with 11 bases lying between them. This CDR3 spans 15 amino acids. Germline loops: CDR1 LGHNA, CDR2 YNFKEQ. Produced via immunoSEQ multiplex PCR; TCRdb's table is partial and in-frame only. The repertoire has around 45,000 clones, about 75% of them found once; the top ten carry 15% to 20%. V usage is TRBV4-2 and J usage is TRBJ2-5; TRBD2 might be the D (5 bases). Source material: formalin-fixed, paraffin-embedded tissue. This sequence originates from a male donor with melanoma. The CDR3 nucleotides read TGTGCCAGCAGCCAAGATAAGAGCGGTGAAGAGACCCAGTACTTC. Translated: CASSQDKSGEETQYF.